This T cell receptor (beta chain) is drawn from a study of siplizumab effects on memory and regulatory T cells. TCRdb's table, derived via immunoSEQ multiplex PCR, lists solely in-frame clones and lacks some. The sample carries more than 70,000 clones, about 95% recorded once. The CDR3 loop spans 16 amino acids. V gave up 2 bases and J gave up 2 bases, with 15 bases separating them. From germline, CDR1 is SGHVS and CDR2 FQNEAQ. The receptor was isolated from a human donor in good health. The chain combines TRBV7-8 with TRBJ2-5; D could derive from TRBD1 or TRBD2 (5 bases each). The sample comprised CD8+ T cells sorted from blood. CDR3 sequence reads: CASSLRGTEGQETQYF. CDR3 nucleotides: TGTGCCAGCAGCTTAAGGGGCACAGAGGGTCAAGAGACCCAGTACTTC.